This T cell receptor beta chain stems from a study of T cell repertoires in cytomegalovirus infection. MiXCR was run by TCRdb on the reads, yielding one entry per CDR3 protein. The sample lists under 300,000 distinct CDR3 sequences; roughly 21% were seen once. Germline lookup yields CDR1 SEHNR and CDR2 FQNEAQ (reference sequence). The V and J ends lost 5 bases and 5 bases, in that order; junction bases with no gene match: 11. The CDR3 is 16 residues long. As for this clonotype: What it recognizes is unknown.

This chain connects TRBV7-9 to TRBJ1-3, with TRBD1 identical over 8 bases. The receptor was derived from a human donor in good health (CMV status not recorded). Some clones in this sample may be carry-over from other donors' samples. Sequencing was performed on cultured PBMCs, taken from culture after CMV antigen stimulation. The CDR3 nucleotides read TGTGCCAGCAGCCCGCAGACAGGACAGGGAAGAAACACCATATATTTT. It encodes CASSPQTGQGRNTIYF.